The 19 T cell receptor beta chains listed next were all sequenced from one sample in a study of T cells in women clearing cervical HPV infection. TCRdb's table, derived via immunoSEQ multiplex PCR, lists solely in-frame clones and lacks some. Its listing shows tens of thousands of clones. Sequencing was performed on blood buffy coat. Receptors originate from a woman between 18 and 69 years old with a cervical HPV16 infection that either progressed to CIN3+ or cleared (not recorded which).

About this clone itself: From the germline J gene comes the end of the CDR3, since the read stops 3 residues before it. The rearrangement links TRBV11-2 to TRBJ2-1; 13 positions agree with TRBD2. The CDR3 covers 15 residues. CDR1 is SGHAT and CDR2 is FQNNGV in the germline V gene. The V and J ends lost 5 bases and 5 bases, in that order; junction bases with no gene match: 3. The DNA read from the CDR3 is TGTGCCAGCAGCCCGACTAGCGGGGGGAACAATGAG. This codes for CASSPTSGGNNE. The whole CDR3 sequence is CASSPTSGGNNEQFF.

Remarks on this clone: The read stops 3 residues short of the end of the CDR3; the missing end is completed from the germline J gene. Additional DNA sequences in this sample encode the identical CDR3. V and J are TRBV7-8 and TRBJ1-3; D is possibly TRBD1 (5 bases). The ends were cut back, 5 bases at V and 0 bases at J, with 14 bases in the middle. The V gene's germline CDR1 is SGHVS and CDR2 FQNEAQ. This CDR3 has 16 residues. CDR3: CASSPGGISSGNTIYF. Partial CDR3 DNA: TGTGCCAGCAGCCCCGGGGGGATAAGCTCTGGAAACACC.

Remarks on this clone: The read terminates 3 residues ahead of where the CDR3 ends, so the germline J gene completes it. The J gene is TRBJ1-1, the V gene TRBV2; no definite D call. This CDR3 has 12 residues. The ends were cut back, 3 bases at V and 5 bases at J, with 7 bases in the middle. Germline V lookup: CDR1 SNHLY, CDR2 FYNNEI. CDR3 loop: CASSERNTEAFF. CDR3 DNA (partial): TGTGCCAGCAGTGAGCGAAATACTGAA.

On this clone itself: The sequenced fragment ends 3 residues before the CDR3 boundary, so the rest is inferred from the germline J gene. V usage is TRBV19 and J usage is TRBJ2-2, with D uncertain. Germline lookup yields CDR1 LNHDA and CDR2 SQIVND (reference sequence). The CDR3 loop spans 15 amino acids. CDR3 bases read: TGTGCCAGTAGTATTTTCGCGGCGACCAGAGAAAAG. Its translation is CASSIFAATREK. The complete CDR3 protein is CASSIFAATREKLFF.

CDR3 region: CASSLGLAGGWNEQFF. The CDR3 DNA, read in part, is TGTGCCAGCAGCTTGGGGTTAGCGGGAGGTTGGAATGAG. The chain combines TRBV5-4 with TRBJ2-1; 10 nucleotides match TRBD2. The CDR3 goes on 3 residues after the read ends, and that part is filled in from the germline J gene. Germline V CDR1 and CDR2: SGHNT, YYREEE (reference sequence). The CDR3 spans 16 residues. The J segment lost 7 bases and the V segment lost 0 bases, leaving 7 bases of the junction unmatched.

Regarding this clone: Read sequence stops 3 residues before the CDR3 end, and the germline J gene provides the missing end. V and J are TRBV7-3 and TRBJ2-1; D gene ambiguous. This CDR3 is 14 amino acids long. Germline loops: CDR1 SGHTA, CDR2 FQGTGA. Between the trimmed V and J ends, which lost 2 bases and 7 bases, there was a span of 12 bases. CDR3 DNA (partial): TGTGCCAGCAGCTTAGATAGGGTAAGGAATGAG. Its translation: CASSLDRVRNE. The entire CDR3 sequence reads CASSLDRVRNEQFF.

In the case of this clone: Sequence at one end of the junction differs from germline and may be a read error. The CDR3 goes on 3 residues after the read ends, and that part is filled in from the germline J gene. Other DNA sequences in the same sample also yield this CDR3. The genes are TRBV5-1 and TRBJ1-3; D ambiguous. This CDR3 spans 16 amino acids. CDR1 and CDR2 (germline): SGHRS, YFSETQ. CDR3 sequence reads: CASSFGSGRYGNTIYF. The part of the CDR3 DNA that was read is TGCGCCAGCAGCTTTGGTTCGGGGAGGTACGGAAACACT.

A word on this clone: The DNA ends 3 residues before the CDR3 does, and the rest of the CDR3 is filled in from the germline J gene. The rearrangement joins TRBV2 to TRBJ2-3; 14 bases are shared with TRBD2. The germline V gene has CDR1 SNHLY and CDR2 FYNNEI. The CDR3 loop spans 16 amino acids. The CDR3 loop is CASSRGTSGRGETQYF. CDR3 DNA (partial): TGTGCCAGCAGCCGGGGGACTAGCGGGAGAGGGGAGACG.

A remark on this clone: The CDR3 goes on 3 residues after the read ends, and that part is filled in from the germline J gene. The identical CDR3 is also encoded by other nucleotide sequences in the sample. The chain carries TRBV7-3 and TRBJ2-3; D remains ambiguous. CDR1 and CDR2 (germline): SGHTA, FQGTGA. V lost 0 bases, J lost 1 base, and 5 bases lay in between. This CDR3 spans 14 amino acids. CDR3 sequence: CASSLTSGTDTQYF. Partial CDR3 DNA: TGTGCCAGCAGCTTAACATCGGGCACAGATACG.

Comment on this clone: The read falls 3 residues short of the CDR3 end, and the missing part is taken from the germline J gene. The rearrangement uses TRBV11-2 and TRBJ1-4; D unclear. There are 13 residues in the CDR3. Trimming pared 2 bases from V and 8 bases from J, leaving 9 bases between. Germline values: CDR1 SGHAT, CDR2 FQNNGV. Incomplete CDR3 DNA: TGTGCCAGCAGCTTAATCGCGGGAGAAAAA. Translating it yields CASSLIAGEK. The CDR3, in full, reads CASSLIAGEKLFF.

Notes on this clone: The junction does not match germline at one end; this may be a read error. The same CDR3 is also encoded by other DNA sequences in this sample. The covered CDR3 bases are TGTGCCAGCAGGGAGGGACAAAACTCTGGAAACACA. It translates to CASREGQNSGNT. The whole CDR3 is CASREGQNSGNTIYF. V is TRBV2 and J is TRBJ1-3; possible D gene TRBD1, 6 bases. The CDR3 extends 3 residues past the end of the read, so its final part is completed from the germline J gene. Germline CDR1 and CDR2: SNHLY and FYNNEI. The CDR3 totals 15 residues.

For this clone: The observed sequence ends 3 residues before the CDR3 terminus, with the missing tail filled in from the germline J gene. The J gene is TRBJ2-3, the V gene TRBV6-1; D remains unclear. V shed 1 base and J shed 1 base, with 6 bases lying between them. CDR1 and CDR2 (germline): MNHNS, SASEGT. The CDR3 is 14 amino acids. CDR3 region: CASSEGARTDTQYF. CDR3 bases read: TGTGCCAGCAGTGAAGGGGCCCGCACAGATACG.

CDR3: CASSLNRGNTEAFF. The sequenced part of the CDR3 DNA is TGTGCCAGCAGCTTGAACAGGGGGAACACTGAA. The chain recombines TRBV5-4 with TRBJ1-1; TRBD1 aligns across 7 bases. Sequencing ends 3 residues short of the CDR3 end; the germline J gene provides the rest. Germline V CDR1 and CDR2: SGHNT, YYREEE (reference sequence). CDR3 length equals 14 residues. Trimming removed 1 base from V and 1 base from J; junction bases left unmatched: 1.

On this clone itself: The read ends 3 residues shy of where the CDR3 ends; the end is completed using the germline J gene. The chain couples TRBV2 to TRBJ1-5, with 8 bases lining up with TRBD1. CDR3 length: 15 amino acids. Germline-derived CDR1 and CDR2 are SNHLY and FYNNEI. V lost 6 bases to trimming and J lost 4 bases; unmatched junction nucleotides: 8. CDR3: CASSQTGVGNQPQHF. The part of the CDR3 DNA that was read is TGTGCCAGCAGCCAGACAGGGGTGGGGAATCAGCCC.

About this clone: The read falls 3 residues short of the CDR3 end, and the missing part is taken from the germline J gene. This sequence joins TRBV11-2 and TRBJ2-2; 7 bases are a match to TRBD1. The germline V gene encodes CDR1 SGHAT and CDR2 FQNNGV. Trimming removed 6 bases from V and 6 bases from J; junction bases left unmatched: 4. This CDR3 contains 13 residues. CDR3 loop: CASSSGQAGELFF. Incomplete CDR3 DNA: TGTGCCAGCAGTTCTGGACAGGCCGGGGAG.

In regard to this clone: The read is 3 residues too short to cover the CDR3 end, so that end is filled in from the germline J gene. The chain uses TRBV7-3 and TRBJ2-3; no reliable D call. The CDR3 loop spans 13 amino acids. Germline CDR1 and CDR2: SGHTA and FQGTGA. Between the trimmed V and J ends, which lost 5 bases and 3 bases, there was a span of 9 bases. The CDR3 spells CASSPKGTDTQYF. The part of the CDR3 DNA that was read is TGTGCCAGCAGCCCTAAAGGGACAGATACG.

Incomplete CDR3 DNA: TGTGCCAGCAGTGAGGGGACAGGGGCCGGCACAGATACG. Residues: CASSEGTGAGTDT. The entire CDR3 is CASSEGTGAGTDTQYF. The V call is TRBV6-1, the J call TRBJ2-3; 10 nucleotides match TRBD1. The read terminates 3 residues before the CDR3 end, so the remaining end is supplied by the germline J gene. Germline values: CDR1 MNHNS, CDR2 SASEGT. The junction had 4 bases not matched to a gene; V was cut back by 3 bases and J by 1 base. The CDR3 is 16 residues long.

Points on this clone: From the germline J gene comes the end of the CDR3, since the read stops 3 residues before it. The gene calls are TRBV28 and TRBJ2-7, with 8 bases aligning to TRBD1. The V segment lost 3 bases and the J segment 6 bases; nucleotides outside the gene matches: 1. Germline V CDR1 and CDR2: MDHEN, SYDVKM. This CDR3 region has 12 residues. The CDR3 sequence: CASSLTGVEQYF. The covered CDR3 bases are TGTGCCAGCAGTTTGACAGGGGTCGAG. Full variable domain (missing parts from reference TRBV28 and TRBJ2-7): DVKVTQSSRYLVKRTGEKVFLECVQDMDHENMFWYRQDPGLGLRLIYFSYDVKMKEKGDIPEGYSVSREKKERFSLILESASTNQTSMYLCASSLTGVEQYFGPGTRLTVT.

About this clone itself: The junction departs from the called germline gene at one end, perhaps through a read error. The sequence runs out 3 residues before the end of the CDR3; the remainder is reconstructed from the germline J gene. The same CDR3 arises from other DNA sequences in this sample as well. The chain is built from TRBV30 and TRBJ1-3, with unresolved D. This CDR3 has 13 amino acids. Germline CDR1 reads GTSNPN; CDR2 reads SVGIG (reference sequence). CDR3 bases read: TGTGCCTGGAGTCGGGGAGCCGGAAACACA. As protein: CAWSRGAGNT. The full-length CDR3 reads as CAWSRGAGNTIYF.